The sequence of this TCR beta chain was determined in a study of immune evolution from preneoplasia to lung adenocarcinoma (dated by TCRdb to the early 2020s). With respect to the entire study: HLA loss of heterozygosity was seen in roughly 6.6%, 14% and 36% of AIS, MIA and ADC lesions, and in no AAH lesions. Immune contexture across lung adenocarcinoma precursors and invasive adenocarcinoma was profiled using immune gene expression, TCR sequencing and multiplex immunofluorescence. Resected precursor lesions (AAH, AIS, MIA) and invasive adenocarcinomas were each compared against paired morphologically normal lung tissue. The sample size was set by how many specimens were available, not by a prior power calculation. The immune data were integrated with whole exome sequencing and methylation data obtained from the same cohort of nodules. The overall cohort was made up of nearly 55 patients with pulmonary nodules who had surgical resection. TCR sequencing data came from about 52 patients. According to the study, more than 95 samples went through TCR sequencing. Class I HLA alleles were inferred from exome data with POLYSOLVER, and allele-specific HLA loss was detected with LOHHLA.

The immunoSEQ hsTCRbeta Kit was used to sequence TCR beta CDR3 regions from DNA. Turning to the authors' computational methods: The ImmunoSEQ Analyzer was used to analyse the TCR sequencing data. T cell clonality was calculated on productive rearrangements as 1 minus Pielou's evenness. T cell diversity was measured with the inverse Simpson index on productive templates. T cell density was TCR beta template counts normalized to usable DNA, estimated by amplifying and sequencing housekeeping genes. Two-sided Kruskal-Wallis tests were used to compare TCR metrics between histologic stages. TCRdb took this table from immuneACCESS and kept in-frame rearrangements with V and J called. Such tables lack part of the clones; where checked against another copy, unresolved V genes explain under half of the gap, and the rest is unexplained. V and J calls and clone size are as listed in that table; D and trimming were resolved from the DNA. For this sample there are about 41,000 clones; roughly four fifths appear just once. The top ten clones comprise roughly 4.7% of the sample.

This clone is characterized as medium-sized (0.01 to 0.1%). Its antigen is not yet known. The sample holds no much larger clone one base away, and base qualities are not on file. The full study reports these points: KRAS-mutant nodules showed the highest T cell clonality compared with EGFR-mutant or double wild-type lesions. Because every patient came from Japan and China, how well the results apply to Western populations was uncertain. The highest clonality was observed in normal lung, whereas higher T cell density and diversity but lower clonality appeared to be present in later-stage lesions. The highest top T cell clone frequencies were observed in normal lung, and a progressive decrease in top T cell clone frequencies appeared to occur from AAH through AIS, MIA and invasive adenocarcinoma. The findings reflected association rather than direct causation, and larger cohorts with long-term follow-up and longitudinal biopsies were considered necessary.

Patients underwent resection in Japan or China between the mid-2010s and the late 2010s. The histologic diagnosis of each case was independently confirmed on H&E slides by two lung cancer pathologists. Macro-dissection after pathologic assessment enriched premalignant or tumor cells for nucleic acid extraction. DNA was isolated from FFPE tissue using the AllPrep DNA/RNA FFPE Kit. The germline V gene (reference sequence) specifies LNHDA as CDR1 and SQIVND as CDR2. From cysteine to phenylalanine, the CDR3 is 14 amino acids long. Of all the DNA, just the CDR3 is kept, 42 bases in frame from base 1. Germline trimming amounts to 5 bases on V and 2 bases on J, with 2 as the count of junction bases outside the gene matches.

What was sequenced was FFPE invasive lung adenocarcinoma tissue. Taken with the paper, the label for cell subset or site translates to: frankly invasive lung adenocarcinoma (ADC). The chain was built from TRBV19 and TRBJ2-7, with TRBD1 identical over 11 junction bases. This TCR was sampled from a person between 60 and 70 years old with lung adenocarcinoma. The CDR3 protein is CASSRDRGTYEQYF. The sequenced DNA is TGTGCCAGTAGTCGGGACAGGGGGACCTACGAGCAGTACTTC.